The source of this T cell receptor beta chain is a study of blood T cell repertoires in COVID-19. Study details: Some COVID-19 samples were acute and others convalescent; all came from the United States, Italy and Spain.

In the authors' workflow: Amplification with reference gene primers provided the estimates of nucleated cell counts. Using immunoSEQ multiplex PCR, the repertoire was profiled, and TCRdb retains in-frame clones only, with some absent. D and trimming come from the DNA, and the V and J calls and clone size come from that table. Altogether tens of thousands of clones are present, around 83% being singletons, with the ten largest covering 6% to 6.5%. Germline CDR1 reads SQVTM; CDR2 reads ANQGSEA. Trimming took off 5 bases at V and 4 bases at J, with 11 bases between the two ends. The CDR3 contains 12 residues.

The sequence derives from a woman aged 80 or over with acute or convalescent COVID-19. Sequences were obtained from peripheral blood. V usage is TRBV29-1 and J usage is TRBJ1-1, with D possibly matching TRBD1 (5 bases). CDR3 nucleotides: TGCAGCGTTTCCCGGGGGACCACTGAAGCTTTCTTT. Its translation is CSVSRGTTEAFF. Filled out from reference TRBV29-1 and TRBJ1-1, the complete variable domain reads SAVISQKPSRDICQRGTSLTIQCQVDSQVTMMFWYRQQPGQSLTLIATANQGSEATYESGFVIDKFPISRPNLTFSTLTVSNMSPEDSSIYLCSVSRGTTEAFFGQGTRLTVV.